One and the same sample provided the 20 T cell receptor beta chains below, sequenced in a study of shared clonotypes between healthy human individuals. The protocol was immunoSEQ multiplex PCR, while the TCRdb copy is restricted to in-frame clones and leaves out a portion. Seen here are around 2.5 million clones, approximately 93% observed once, and the top ten hold around 0.4%. The material sequenced was naive CD4+ T cells from PBMCs. Sample subset: CD45RA+ positively selected. The receptors shown here come from a man younger than 35 in good health. Some clones in this sample may be carry-over from other donors' samples.

The rearrangement joins TRBV5-4 to TRBJ2-5; 11 bases line up with TRBD2. Germline CDR1 SGHNT, CDR2 YYREEE (reference sequence). This CDR3 is built from 17 residues. V shed 0 bases, J shed 5 bases, and the junction held 9 bases outside the gene matches. CDR3 nucleotide sequence: TGTGCCAGCAGCTTGGGGCTAGCGGGAGGAGGAAGGGAGACCCAGTACTTC. Its protein product is CASSLGLAGGGRETQYF.

The rearrangement links TRBV7-2 to TRBJ2-7, with 11 bases identical to TRBD2. Germline CDR1 SGHTA, CDR2 FQGNSA. With 5 bases clipped from V and 1 base from J, the junction kept 4 bases outside the gene matches. The CDR3 loop spans 15 amino acids. CDR3 bases: TGTGCCAGCAGCGGGACTAGCGGTACATCCTACGAGCAGTACTTC. Amino acid sequence: CASSGTSGTSYEQYF.

The chain carries TRBV27 and TRBJ1-1; D is perhaps TRBD1 (6 bases). The CDR3 is 13 amino acids. Germline loops: CDR1 MNHEY, CDR2 SMNVEV (reference sequence). V lost 5 bases, J lost 6 bases, and 13 bases lay in between. This CDR3 is CASSDRRPAEAFF. The CDR3 DNA is TGTGCCAGCAGTGACAGGCGTCCAGCTGAAGCTTTCTTT.

This sequence joins TRBV30 and TRBJ2-2; D is perhaps TRBD1 or TRBD2 (5 bases each). CDR3 length equals 13 residues. Trimming left V 0 bases short and J 6 bases short, with 8 bases between. Germline V gene sequence: CDR1 GTSNPN, CDR2 SVGIG (reference sequence). CDR3 residues: CAWSVRGAGELFF. The CDR3 coding sequence is TGTGCCTGGAGTGTACGGGGCGCCGGGGAGCTGTTTTTT.

This clone was seen only once. The rearrangement joins TRBV7-2 to TRBJ2-1; no clear D. Between the trimmed V and J ends, which lost 3 bases and 4 bases, there was a span of 16 bases. CDR1 and CDR2 from the germline V gene are SGHTA and FQGNSA. CDR3 length equals 16 residues. The CDR3 DNA sequence: TGTGCCAGCAGCTTTTATCGTGGGGAAACTTACAATGAGCAGTTCTTC. Amino acid sequence: CASSFYRGETYNEQFF.

J is TRBJ1-4 and V is TRBV7-2; D not resolved. CDR3 size: 15 residues. Germline CDR1 SGHTA, CDR2 FQGNSA. The V end lost 0 bases, the J end lost 7 bases, and 12 bases lay between the germline ends. CDR3 in amino acids: CASSLARREGEKLFF. Here the CDR3 DNA reads TGTGCCAGCAGCTTAGCCAGGAGGGAAGGTGAAAAACTGTTTTTT. Combining the CDR3 with reference TRBV7-2 and TRBJ1-4 gives the whole variable domain GAGVSQSPSNKVTEKGKDVELRCDPISGHTALYWYRQSLGQGLEFLIYFQGNSAPDKSGLPSDRFSAERTGGSVSTLTIQRTQQEDSAVYLCASSLARREGEKLFFGSGTQLSVL.

The chain joins TRBV28 to TRBJ2-1; 7 bases line up with TRBD2. Germline V gives CDR1 MDHEN, CDR2 SYDVKM. CDR3 length equals 15 residues. After removal of 10 bases from V and 4 bases from J, the junction contained 13 bases not matched to a gene. The CDR3 DNA reads as TGTGCCAACGCACCCTCCCGGGGGGAGTACAATGAGCAGTTCTTC. Its protein product is CANAPSRGEYNEQFF.

The chain is built from TRBV27 and TRBJ2-7; the D call may be TRBD1 or TRBD2 (5 bases each). CDR1 is MNHEY, CDR2 SMNVEV, per germline (reference sequence). The CDR3 consists of 15 residues. V lost 6 bases, J lost 4 bases, and 19 bases lay in between. The CDR3 DNA sequence: TGTGCCAGCAGCCCCTCGTGGGGGAGAACTTACGAGCAGTACTTC. Residues: CASSPSWGRTYEQYF.

Remarks on this clone: The sample holds other DNA sequences that translate to the same CDR3. The chain carries TRBV5-1 and TRBJ1-2; 9 nucleotides align to TRBD1. With 4 bases clipped from V and 8 bases from J, the junction kept 3 bases outside the gene matches. CDR1 and CDR2 (germline): SGHRS, YFSETQ. The CDR3 runs to 12 residues. CDR3 bases: TGCGCCAGCAGCCCCGACAGGGGGGGCTACACCTTC. Protein: CASSPDRGGYTF.

On this clone itself: Other DNA variants within this sample encode the same CDR3. This chain uses TRBV5-1 with TRBJ2-2; 7 nucleotides agree with TRBD2. The CDR3 extends over 16 amino acids. The germline CDR1 and CDR2 sequences are SGHRS and YFSETQ. The V gene end was trimmed by 1 base and the J gene end by 1 base; junction bases not matched to a gene: 4. Written as DNA, the CDR3 is TGCGCCAGCAGCTTGCTGGCTAGCGGGAACACCGGGGAGCTGTTTTTT. Translated, it gives CASSLLASGNTGELFF.

The V call is TRBV9, the J call TRBJ2-1, with TRBD2 identical over 10 bases. Germline V gene sequence: CDR1 SGDLS, CDR2 YYNGEE. Unmatched junction bases numbered 13, after V lost 4 bases and J lost 6 bases. The CDR3 runs 17 residues. Here the CDR3 DNA reads TGTGCCAGCAGCCCCCGGGGCACTAGCGGGATAGGCAATGAGCAGTTCTTC. It yields the protein CASSPRGTSGIGNEQFF.

The V call is TRBV5-8, the J call TRBJ1-5; tentatively, D is TRBD1 (6 bases). Trimming pared 1 base from V and 8 bases from J, leaving 19 bases between. CDR3 size: 16 residues. Per the germline V gene, CDR1 is SGHTS and CDR2 is YDEGEE. CDR3 loop: CASSLTARTAVEPQHF. As DNA, the CDR3 is TGTGCCAGCAGCTTGACTGCTAGGACAGCCGTCGAGCCCCAGCATTTT.

The rearrangement uses TRBV5-6 and TRBJ2-3; tentatively, D is TRBD1 (6 bases). V was shortened by 2 bases and J by 2 bases, with 9 bases between the two germline ends. This CDR3 has 14 amino acids. Germline V gene sequence: CDR1 SGHDT, CDR2 YYEEEE. The CDR3 reads CASSLGQLTDTQYF. CDR3 DNA: TGTGCCAGCAGCTTAGGACAGCTCACAGATACGCAGTATTTT. Full variable domain (outside the CDR3, taken from reference TRBV5-6 and TRBJ2-3): DAGVTQSPTHLIKTRGQQVTLRCSPKSGHDTVSWYQQALGQGPQFIFQYYEEEERQRGNFPDRFSGHQFPNYSSELNVNALLLGDSALYLCASSLGQLTDTQYFGPGTRLTVL.

J is TRBJ1-4 and V is TRBV11-2, with 9 bases lining up with TRBD1. With 3 bases clipped from V and 7 bases from J, the junction kept 6 bases outside the gene matches. The germline V gene has CDR1 SGHAT and CDR2 FQNNGV. CDR3 size: 15 residues. CDR3 in DNA: TGTGCCAGCAGCTTCCCCACAGGGGGCACTGAAAAACTGTTTTTT. As protein: CASSFPTGGTEKLFF.

Regarding this clone: An end of the junction differs from the germline gene, which may be a read error. The rearrangement uses TRBV28 and TRBJ1-3; D not certain. The CDR3 runs 12 residues. Germline assignment: CDR1 MDHEN and CDR2 SYDVKM. The CDR3, as DNA: TGCGGGTCATCCTTCTCTGGAAACACCATATATTTT. This sequence encodes CGSSFSGNTIYF.

The V call is TRBV7-8, the J call TRBJ2-5; 10 bases are shared with TRBD2. With V trimmed by 4 bases and J by 5 bases, 10 bases remained unmatched. Germline V gives CDR1 SGHVS, CDR2 FQNEAQ. This CDR3 has 16 residues. The CDR3 sequence: CASSSPSGGIGETQYF. CDR3 nucleotides: TGTGCCAGCAGCTCACCTAGCGGGGGCATTGGGGAGACCCAGTACTTC.

The chain uses TRBV11-3 and TRBJ2-2, with 10 bases lining up with TRBD1. Trimming removed 3 bases from V and 5 bases from J; junction bases left unmatched: 3. CDR3 size: 15 residues. Looked up from germline, CDR1 is SGHNT and CDR2 is YENEEA. DNA for the CDR3: TGTGCCAGCAGCTTCGCGGACAGGGGGACCGGGGAGCTGTTTTTT. Its protein product is CASSFADRGTGELFF.

With respect to this clone: This sample also contains other DNA sequences that code for the same CDR3. The V gene is TRBV7-3, the J gene TRBJ2-1, with 15 bases fitting TRBD2. Germline-derived CDR1 and CDR2 are SGHTA and FQGTGA. V dropped 2 bases and J dropped 6; count of bases not matched to a gene: 5. The CDR3 spans 17 residues. The CDR3 nucleotides are TGTGCCAGCAGCTTAGGACTAGCGGGAGGGAGGGGCAATGAGCAGTTCTTC. This gives the protein CASSLGLAGGRGNEQFF.

Concerning this clone: This specimen includes other DNA sequences encoding the same CDR3. This rearrangement joins TRBV2 to TRBJ2-7; no clear D gene. The CDR3 has 12 residues. In germline, CDR1 is SNHLY, CDR2 FYNNEI. V lost 5 bases to trimming and J lost 0 bases, with 5 bases between them. The CDR3 here is CASSFSSYEQYF. DNA of the CDR3: TGTGCCAGCAGTTTTTCCTCCTACGAGCAGTACTTC.

V gene TRBV13 combines with J gene TRBJ2-3; 8 nucleotides match TRBD2. Unmatched junction bases numbered 1, after V lost 3 bases and J lost 5 bases. The CDR3 loop spans 13 amino acids. Germline-derived CDR1 and CDR2 are PRHDT and FYEKMQ (reference sequence). CDR3 nucleotide sequence: TGTGCCAGCAGCTTGAGCGGGAGAGATACGCAGTATTTT. Translated: CASSLSGRDTQYF.